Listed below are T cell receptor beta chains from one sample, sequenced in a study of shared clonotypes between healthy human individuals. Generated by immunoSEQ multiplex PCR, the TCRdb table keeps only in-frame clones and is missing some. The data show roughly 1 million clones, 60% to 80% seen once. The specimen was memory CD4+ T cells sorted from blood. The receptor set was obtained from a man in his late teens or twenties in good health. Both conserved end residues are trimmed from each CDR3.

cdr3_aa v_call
ASSATRGNTEAF TRBV10-1
ASSFGPQGDGYT TRBV5-6
ASSVASGGSLIGELF TRBV9
ASSQRDSGGFADTQY TRBV4-1
ASSPGQSTGELF TRBV18
ASSERVGTGLNEQF TRBV25-1
ASSGLGTGNSPLH TRBV2
ASSRDRGNQPQH TRBV5-1
ASSKLMNTEAF TRBV4-3
ASSSGQGAGANVLT TRBV5-1
ASSVGANTGELF TRBV9
ASSLEGSRRGNGYT TRBV7-2
ASSLLGQGEKLF TRBV5-6
ASSSTSSATASPLH TRBV7-9
ASSQSQGPSYEQY TRBV18
ASSLAGVRATEAF TRBV11-2
AATSNTEAF TRBV28
ASRGTSGNSEQF TRBV27
ASSSRTGGISKTEAF TRBV19
ASMVAGRNEQF TRBV19
AIGTGIETQY TRBV10-3
ASSFSQYTDTQY TRBV5-6
ASSVQAHPGETQY TRBV9
ASSTSSGIQETQY TRBV19
AWSASSREQY TRBV30
ASSWVGANTGELF TRBV7-2
ASLEEGRYNSPLH TRBV10-2
ASSPAAILNEQF TRBV18
ASSATQGARQAF TRBV5-4
ASSGQGINYGYT TRBV2
AWSRGIYGYT TRBV30
ASSKMGDIPSSGNTIY TRBV21-1
ASSLDGANVLT TRBV28
ASTTGQISGNTIY TRBV11-1
ASSPRLVGGETQY TRBV7-2
ASSLKTGSDTGELF TRBV5-5
ASSLPNQETQY TRBV5-4
ASGVAGGPGTDTQY TRBV10-3
ASSPQGGQGYGYT TRBV7-2
ASRHGLAGPPSSYEQY TRBV12-2
ASIQGSSYNEQF TRBV2
ASSQGAQPSYEQY TRBV4-1
ASSSRLTSGSTDTQY TRBV5-1
ASSPPGSSYNEQF TRBV18
AWSTGKNIQY TRBV30
ASSQDPRDTQY TRBV4-1
ASSHGDTDTQY TRBV7-8
ASSPELYNEQF TRBV23-1
ASSSRGVSRGTSEKLF TRBV5-1
ASSQVLPAEAF TRBV4-1
ASSPDRQPNQPQH TRBV18
ASSLGEINEQF TRBV7-7